The clone carrying this T cell receptor beta chain was seen repeatedly, ten times or more. Its target is unknown. The data belong to a study of T cells after yellow fever vaccination. Findings and caveats of the study: Of the clonotypes, a small share occurred in both CD4 and CD8 compartments. In post-booster samples, most primary-vaccination clones reappeared (about 97% CD4, nearly 90% CD8).

The authors made TCR cDNA by 5'RACE template switching, adding a universal primer site and UMIs. Via MiXCR, TCRdb re-called the 5' RACE reads, giving one row per CDR3 protein. The sample comprises hundreds of thousands of distinct CDR3 sequences, 7.5% to 9% of which are singletons, and under 20% rests with the top ten. Germline CDR1 and CDR2: SGDLS and YYNGEE. The CDR3 sequence is 13 residues long. Trimming removed 3 bases at V and 1 base at J, with 7 bases between. The receptor's source is a man between 18 and 29 years old who received the YFV17D yellow fever vaccine. The sequences come from PBMCs, collected on the day of the first yellow fever vaccination. The chain joins TRBV9 to TRBJ1-1, with D unclear. The CDR3 region has the DNA TGTGCCAGCAGCGACGGACGGAACACTGAAGCTTTCTTT. Translated: CASSDGRNTEAFF.